This T cell receptor beta chain came from a study of cytomegalovirus exposure and HLA in healthy donors. General observations from the study: Fewer N-insertions (relative to the approximately 670-donor mean) were reportedly seen in an Asian-associated ancestry cluster in a later analysis. Later analysis identified a missense DCLRE1C variant that was linked to TCR beta V- and J-gene trimming.

With 60 Vbeta and 13 Jbeta primers, the PCR was carried out. Some clones are missing from TCRdb's copy, which holds only in-frame ones; the method was immunoSEQ multiplex PCR. The table lists about 150,000 clones, 70% to 90% of them singletons, with about 2.3% in the top ten. Germline V gene lookup returns CDR1 LNHDA and CDR2 SQIVND (reference sequence). The V gene end was trimmed by 5 bases and the J gene end by 1 base; junction bases not matched to a gene: 7. The CDR3 spans 15 residues. Regarding this clone: Its target is not known.

The V gene is TRBV19, the J gene TRBJ1-2, with 7 bases that match TRBD1. Sequenced material: PBMCs. The TCR was taken from a young woman in good health and CMV-seronegative. The CDR3 DNA reads TGTGCCAGTAGTTCCGCCGGGACAGTTAACTATGGCTACACCTTC. It specifies CASSSAGTVNYGYTF.